This T cell receptor (beta chain) was identified during a study of T-cell reconstitution after alpha-beta-depleted transplantation in children. Germline V gene lookup returns CDR1 LGHDT and CDR2 YNNKEL (reference sequence). The V end was cut by 1 base, the J end by 5 bases, with 8 bases between. The CDR3 runs 13 residues. This clonotype was seen at least ten times. Its antigen is still unknown. Study-wide points: T-cell numbers and diversity, one year after transplant, stemmed largely from T cells that were newly produced. Alpha-beta T cells about two months after transplant reportedly derived from several hundred expanded graft clones. In some patients, recipient T cells and intrathymic progenitors surviving conditioning explained high day-60 diversity.

Preparation of the TCRbeta library was carried out with unique molecular identifiers. MiXCR, applied by TCRdb to the PCR reads, yields one record per CDR3 protein. Of around 210,000 distinct CDR3 sequences listed, approximately 6.9% are singletons. The source is a boy between 2 and 10 years old with acute lymphoblastic leukemia, due to receive a stem cell transplant. The sequencing used PBMCs, collected before TCRalphabeta/CD19-depleted stem cell transplant. This chain connects TRBV3-1 to TRBJ1-1; no clear D. CDR3 amino acids: CASSQVPGTEAFF. As DNA, the CDR3 is TGTGCCAGCAGCCAAGTTCCGGGGACTGAAGCTTTCTTT. The variable domain in full, completed from reference TRBV3-1 and TRBJ1-1, reads DTAVSQTPKYLVTQMGNDKSIKCEQNLGHDTMYWYKQDSKKFLKIMFSYNNKELIINETVPNRFSPKSPDKAHLNLHINSLELGDSAVYFCASSQVPGTEAFFGQGTRLTVV.